These T cell receptor beta chains were read from a single sample in a study of shared clonotypes between healthy human individuals. Libraries were prepared by immunoSEQ multiplex PCR; TCRdb keeps only in-frame clonotypes and omits some of them. The profile shows a few hundred thousand clones, over 60% of them singletons. The specimen was PBMCs. These receptors came from a woman in her 40s in good health. Some clones in this sample may be carry-over from other donors' samples. Each CDR3 is given with its conserved first and last residue. Fields, in order: CDR3 DNA, CDR3 protein, V gene, D gene, J gene, CDR3 length, clone size. D genes are given only for firm matches. The size entry is marked missing in some rows and otherwise reads once, few, many or a size class.

DNA: TGCGCCAGCAGCCAAGGGGGACTAGCGGGGAGGTGGGCGGACAACAATGAGCAGTTCTTC
CDR3: CASSQGGLAGRWADNNEQFF
V: TRBV4-1
D: TRBD2
J: TRBJ2-1
length: 20
size: NA

DNA: TGCGCCAGCAGTGAAGGGACTAGCGGGAGTAAAGAGACCCAGTACTTC
CDR3: CASSEGTSGSKETQYF
V: TRBV10-2
D: TRBD2
J: TRBJ2-5
length: 16
size: NA

DNA: TGTGCCAGCAGCCCGGACGGGTACTATGGCTACACCTTC
CDR3: CASSPDGYYGYTF
V: TRBV9
D: NA
J: TRBJ1-2
length: 13
size: NA

DNA: TGTGCCAGCAGCTTAGGGGAGGGCCCCTACAATGAGCAGTTCTTC
CDR3: CASSLGEGPYNEQFF
V: TRBV7-7
D: TRBD2
J: TRBJ2-1
length: 15
size: NA

DNA: TGTGCCAGCAGCCTGGACGGACAGAACTCTGGAAACACCATATATTTT
CDR3: CASSLDGQNSGNTIYF
V: TRBV5-4
D: NA
J: TRBJ1-3
length: 16
size: NA

DNA: TGCGCCAGCAGCTTGGCTGGGGGGGACACCGGGGAGCTGTTTTTT
CDR3: CASSLAGGDTGELFF
V: TRBV5-1
D: TRBD2
J: TRBJ2-2
length: 15
size: once

DNA: TGTGCCAGCAGCTTGCCGGACTCCTACAATGAGCAGTTCTTC
CDR3: CASSLPDSYNEQFF
V: TRBV5-6
D: NA
J: TRBJ2-1
length: 14
size: few

DNA: TGTGCCAGCAGCCCAACTCCGGGACAGGGAACCTACGAGCAGTACTTC
CDR3: CASSPTPGQGTYEQYF
V: TRBV7-2
D: TRBD1
J: TRBJ2-7
length: 16
size: NA

DNA: TGTGCCAGCTCGAGAGCGTACCGGGACGAGCAGTACTTC
CDR3: CASSRAYRDEQYF
V: TRBV18
D: NA
J: TRBJ2-7
length: 13
size: many

DNA: TGTGCCAGCAGCTCAAACAGGGGTAGCGAGACCCAGTACTTC
CDR3: CASSSNRGSETQYF
V: TRBV7-7
D: TRBD1
J: TRBJ2-5
length: 14
size: NA

DNA: TGTGCCACCAGCAGAGCTGCGGGCAGCCCCCACTATGGCTACACCTTC
CDR3: CATSRAAGSPHYGYTF
V: TRBV15
D: NA
J: TRBJ1-2
length: 16
size: NA

DNA: TGTGCCAGCAGTGGATGGGGGAATGAAAAACTGTTTTTT
CDR3: CASSGWGNEKLFF
V: TRBV6-1
D: NA
J: TRBJ1-4
length: 13
size: many

DNA: TGTGCCAGCAGCAAACGAGGTTCACTAAGTTGGCAGTACTTC
CDR3: CASSKRGSLSWQYF
V: TRBV21-1
D: NA
J: TRBJ2-7
length: 14
size: NA

DNA: TGTGCCAGCAGCAGTGGACAGGCTAGCAATCAGCCCCAGCATTTT
CDR3: CASSSGQASNQPQHF
V: TRBV5-5
D: TRBD1
J: TRBJ1-5
length: 15
size: few

DNA: TGCGCCAGCAGGGGACAGGGGAACGAGCAGTACTTC
CDR3: CASRGQGNEQYF
V: TRBV5-1
D: TRBD1
J: TRBJ2-7
length: 12
size: once

DNA: TGCAGCGTTGAAGCCCTAGGGGGCACTGAAGCTTTCTTT
CDR3: CSVEALGGTEAFF
V: TRBV29-1
D: NA
J: TRBJ1-1
length: 13
size: NA

DNA: TGCAGCGTTGAGACTAGCGGTCCAGATACGCAGTATTTT
CDR3: CSVETSGPDTQYF
V: TRBV29-1
D: TRBD2
J: TRBJ2-3
length: 13
size: NA

DNA: TGTGCCAGCAGCTCCTCGCAGGGTCATCAACGCCCTGAGCAGTTCTTC
CDR3: CASSSSQGHQRPEQFF
V: TRBV7-8
D: NA
J: TRBJ2-1
length: 16
size: few

DNA: TGCGCCAGCAGCTTGAGTACTACATCGAACACCGGGGAGCTGTTTTTT
CDR3: CASSLSTTSNTGELFF
V: TRBV5-1
D: NA
J: TRBJ2-2
length: 16
size: NA

DNA: TGTGCCAGTAGCAACCGGGACAGCAATGAAAAACTGTTTTTT
CDR3: CASSNRDSNEKLFF
V: TRBV19
D: TRBD1
J: TRBJ1-4
length: 14
size: many

DNA: TGCGCCAGCAGCACAACAGCGAACACTGAAGCTTTCTTT
CDR3: CASSTTANTEAFF
V: TRBV5-1
D: NA
J: TRBJ1-1
length: 13
size: NA

DNA: TGTGCCAGCAGTTTCGGACTAGGATCCTACAATGAGCAGTTCTTC
CDR3: CASSFGLGSYNEQFF
V: TRBV27
D: TRBD2
J: TRBJ2-1
length: 15
size: once

DNA: TGTGCCAGCAGCTCATTAAGACAGGCATTGAACTATGGCTACACCTTC
CDR3: CASSSLRQALNYGYTF
V: TRBV11-2
D: NA
J: TRBJ1-2
length: 16
size: NA

DNA: TGCGCCAGCAGCCTGGGACTAGCGGGGAACAATGAGCAGTTCTTC
CDR3: CASSLGLAGNNEQFF
V: TRBV4-3
D: TRBD2
J: TRBJ2-1
length: 15
size: once

DNA: TGTGCCAGCAGCGCCGGCAGCCTCCTCTCCTACGAGCAGTACTTC
CDR3: CASSAGSLLSYEQYF
V: TRBV9
D: NA
J: TRBJ2-7
length: 15
size: NA

DNA: TGTGCCACCAGCAGAGGGACAGACCAAGAGACCCAGTACTTC
CDR3: CATSRGTDQETQYF
V: TRBV15
D: NA
J: TRBJ2-5
length: 14
size: NA

DNA: TGCGCCAGCAGCTTATTTGGCATTTCCTACGAGCAGTACTTC
CDR3: CASSLFGISYEQYF
V: TRBV5-1
D: NA
J: TRBJ2-7
length: 14
size: NA

DNA: TGTGCCAGCAGCTTAGCGCGGGCTAGCGGGAGGTACGAGCAGTACTTC
CDR3: CASSLARASGRYEQYF
V: TRBV7-9
D: TRBD2
J: TRBJ2-7
length: 16
size: NA

DNA: TGTGCCAGCAGCTTACGGGAATTGGGGAGCTCTGGAAACACCATATATTTT
CDR3: CASSLRELGSSGNTIYF
V: TRBV11-2
D: NA
J: TRBJ1-3
length: 17
size: NA

DNA: TGTGCCAGCAGCTTAGTCGGGGGCACTAATGAAAAACTGTTTTTT
CDR3: CASSLVGGTNEKLFF
V: TRBV7-2
D: NA
J: TRBJ1-4
length: 15
size: NA

DNA: TGTGCCAGCAGTACAACTAGCGTCCCGCCCGACGAGCAGTACTTC
CDR3: CASSTTSVPPDEQYF
V: TRBV6-5
D: TRBD2
J: TRBJ2-7
length: 15
size: few

DNA: TGTGCCAGCATAACGAATCCGGGGGAAATGAACACTGAAGCTTTCTTT
CDR3: CASITNPGEMNTEAFF
V: TRBV7-9
D: NA
J: TRBJ1-1
length: 16
size: NA

DNA: TGTGCCATCAGTGAGGTCTACGAGCAGTACTTC
CDR3: CAISEVYEQYF
V: TRBV10-3
D: NA
J: TRBJ2-7
length: 11
size: NA

DNA: TGTGCCAGCAGCGCTAGCTCGGGACTAGCGAACTACGAGCAGTACTTC
CDR3: CASSASSGLANYEQYF
V: TRBV5-4
D: TRBD2
J: TRBJ2-7
length: 16
size: few

DNA: TGCGCCAGCAGCCAAGTAGTCTTTCCCCTACGGAGCTCTGGGGCCAACGTCCTGACTTTC
CDR3: CASSQVVFPLRSSGANVLTF
V: TRBV4-3
D: NA
J: TRBJ2-6
length: 20
size: NA

DNA: TGTGCCAGCAGTGTCCAGGGGAACACCATATATTTT
CDR3: CASSVQGNTIYF
V: TRBV28
D: NA
J: TRBJ1-3
length: 12
size: NA

DNA: TGTGCCAGTACGGCGTCTAGCAATCAGCCCCAGCATTTT
CDR3: CASTASSNQPQHF
V: TRBV19
D: NA
J: TRBJ1-5
length: 13
size: NA

DNA: TGTGCCAGCTCACCAGCGGGAGGGGACTACAATGAGCAGTTCTTC
CDR3: CASSPAGGDYNEQFF
V: TRBV18
D: TRBD2
J: TRBJ2-1
length: 15
size: NA

DNA: TGTGCCACCAGCAGAGCTGCGGGGGCCGGCTCCTACGAGCAGTACTTC
CDR3: CATSRAAGAGSYEQYF
V: TRBV15
D: NA
J: TRBJ2-7
length: 16
size: NA

DNA: TGTGCCAGCAGTTCCCCACATGTGACAGTTGAAGCTTTCTTT
CDR3: CASSSPHVTVEAFF
V: TRBV28
D: NA
J: TRBJ1-1
length: 14
size: NA

DNA: TGTGCCAGCAGGGGGGGACTTGGGGCCAACGTCCTGACTTTC
CDR3: CASRGGLGANVLTF
V: TRBV7-8
D: NA
J: TRBJ2-6
length: 14
size: NA

DNA: TGTGCCAGCAGTCGAATTGGGACTAGCGGGGTGGCACTGTACTTC
CDR3: CASSRIGTSGVALYF
V: TRBV27
D: TRBD2
J: TRBJ2-7
length: 15
size: NA

DNA: TGTAGCGTTGAGTCGGGTTTTGCCCGGGACAATGAGCAGTTCTTC
CDR3: CSVESGFARDNEQFF
V: TRBV29-1
D: NA
J: TRBJ2-1
length: 15
size: NA

DNA: TGTGCCAGCAGAGAAATGGGAGGTGAGCAGTTCTTC
CDR3: CASREMGGEQFF
V: TRBV25-1
D: NA
J: TRBJ2-1
length: 12
size: NA

DNA: TGCGCCAGCTCGGCTATGGTAATGAACACTGAAGCTTTCTTT
CDR3: CASSAMVMNTEAFF
V: TRBV10-2
D: NA
J: TRBJ1-1
length: 14
size: few

DNA: TGTGCCAGCAGCTACACCTACGAGCAGTACTTC
CDR3: CASSYTYEQYF
V: TRBV7-9
D: NA
J: TRBJ2-7
length: 11
size: few

DNA: TGTGCCAGCAGCGGACTGTCTGGGGCCAACGTCCTGACTTTC
CDR3: CASSGLSGANVLTF
V: TRBV6-5
D: NA
J: TRBJ2-6
length: 14
size: few

DNA: TGTGCCAGCAGCACGGGACTAGCGGGAGTAAGCGAGCAGTTCTTC
CDR3: CASSTGLAGVSEQFF
V: TRBV6-6
D: TRBD2
J: TRBJ2-1
length: 15
size: NA

DNA: TGCGCCAGCAGCTCTCCGGGACTAGCGGGAGAGGGTGGGTTCTTC
CDR3: CASSSPGLAGEGGFF
V: TRBV5-1
D: TRBD2
J: TRBJ2-1
length: 15
size: NA

DNA: TGTGCCACCAGGGCCAGCGGGACTCGCGCAGATACGCAGTATTTT
CDR3: CATRASGTRADTQYF
V: TRBV30
D: TRBD2
J: TRBJ2-3
length: 15
size: NA